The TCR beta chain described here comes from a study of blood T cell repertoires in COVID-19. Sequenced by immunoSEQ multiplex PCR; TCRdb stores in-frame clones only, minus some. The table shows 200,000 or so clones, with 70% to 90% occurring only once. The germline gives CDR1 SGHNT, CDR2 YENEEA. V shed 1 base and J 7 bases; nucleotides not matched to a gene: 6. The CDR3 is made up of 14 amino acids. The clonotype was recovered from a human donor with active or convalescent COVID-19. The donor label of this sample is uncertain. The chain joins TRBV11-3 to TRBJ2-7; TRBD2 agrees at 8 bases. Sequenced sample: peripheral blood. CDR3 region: CASSLGGRTWEQYF. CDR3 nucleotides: TGTGCCAGCAGCTTAGGCGGGAGGACATGGGAGCAGTACTTC.